This TCR beta chain was sequenced for a study of blood T cell repertoires in COVID-19. Turning to the study itself: Whether acute or convalescent, the COVID-19 samples came from the United States, Italy and Spain. The analysed material was cDNA or gDNA that came from T cells, B-cell-depleted T cells, or PBMCs.

Those enrolled in Seattle joined during active infection and were followed longitudinally afterward. Original analysis: Amplifying reference gene primers gave estimates of nucleated cell counts. Generated by immunoSEQ multiplex PCR, the TCRdb table keeps only in-frame clones and is missing some. Clone size and V and J calls were adopted from that table, with D and trimming inferred from the DNA. The sample lists approximately 300,000 clones; 90% were seen once. CDR3 size: 14 residues. The germline gives CDR1 SQVTM, CDR2 ANQGSEA. Trimming cost V 3 bases and J 2 bases, with 8 bases left between them. The origin of this receptor is a woman aged 25 to 39 with COVID-19, enrolled during active disease. This chain uses TRBV29-1 with TRBJ2-6; tentatively, D is TRBD1 (6 bases). Sample: peripheral blood. The CDR3 reads CSVDGGAGANVLTF. The CDR3 coding sequence is TGCAGCGTTGATGGGGGCGCTGGGGCCAACGTCCTGACTTTC. The whole variable domain, remainder taken from reference TRBV29-1 and TRBJ2-6, is SAVISQKPSRDICQRGTSLTIQCQVDSQVTMMFWYRQQPGQSLTLIATANQGSEATYESGFVIDKFPISRPNLTFSTLTVSNMSPEDSSIYLCSVDGGAGANVLTFGAGSRLTVL.